What follows are 10 T cell receptor beta chains derived from one specimen sequenced in a study of CD8 T cells in Susac syndrome. cDNA came from around 0.5 to 1 ug RNA primed by random hexamers. TCRdb fed the immunoSEQ multiplex PCR reads into MiXCR, producing one record per CDR3 protein. The repertoire includes some 200,000 distinct CDR3 sequences, 80% to 95% of them detected once, and around 0.13% sits in the top ten. Material: CD8+ T cells from PBMCs. The source is a human donor with multiple sclerosis.

This rearrangement joins TRBV15 to TRBJ1-3; D might be TRBD1 (5 bases). This CDR3 spans 15 amino acids. The germline V gene has CDR1 LNHNV and CDR2 YYDKDF (reference sequence). The germline V and J ends were trimmed by 8 bases and 1 base, with 15 bases remaining between them. Here the CDR3 reads CATGMGGSSGNTIYF. CDR3 coding DNA: TGTGCCACCGGCATGGGGGGGAGTTCTGGAAACACCATATATTTT. Full variable domain (remainder filled in from reference TRBV15 and TRBJ1-3): DAMVIQNPRYQVTQFGKPVTLSCSQTLNHNVMYWYQQKSSQAPKLLFHYYDKDFNNEADTPDNFQSRRPNTSFCFLDIRSPGLGDTAMYLCATGMGGSSGNTIYFGEGSWLTVV.

CDR3 region: CASSLDLITDTQYF. CDR3 coding DNA: TGTGCCAGCAGCTTAGACCTAATCACAGATACGCAGTATTTT. The chain links TRBV7-2 to TRBJ2-3; D is ambiguous. Germline V gene lookup returns CDR1 SGHTA and CDR2 FQGNSA. Trimming shortened V by 1 base and J by 2 bases, and 7 bases separated the two germline ends. This CDR3 region has 14 residues.

V usage is TRBV20-1 and J usage is TRBJ2-1, with TRBD2 matching over 11 bases. Germline V gene data show CDR1 as DFQATT and CDR2 as SNEGSKA (reference sequence). The length of the CDR3 is 14 residues. V lost 5 bases and J lost 4; bases outside the gene matches: 4. CDR3 sequence reads: CSALAGGDYNEQFF. The CDR3 coding sequence is TGCAGTGCTCTAGCGGGAGGCGATTACAATGAGCAGTTCTTC.

The rearrangement joins TRBV9 to TRBJ2-7, with 11 nucleotides matching TRBD2. With 3 bases clipped from V and 2 bases from J, the junction kept 1 base outside the gene matches. This CDR3 region has 14 residues. Per germline, CDR1 SGDLS and CDR2 YYNGEE. The CDR3: CASSATSGAYEQYF. The CDR3 DNA is TGTGCCAGCAGCGCGACTAGCGGGGCCTACGAGCAGTACTTC.

CDR3 DNA: TGTGCCAGCAGCCTACTGGCGAGACTAGCGGGAGGCACCGGGGAGCTGTTTTTT. As protein: CASSLLARLAGGTGELFF. V is TRBV6-1 and J is TRBJ2-2, with 13 bases lining up with TRBD2. Germline CDR1 is MNHNS and CDR2 is SASEGT. The CDR3 length is 18 residues. V shed 6 bases and J 4 bases; nucleotides not matched to a gene: 11.

The V and J genes are TRBV5-4 and TRBJ2-7, with 11 nucleotides matching TRBD2. Looked up from germline, CDR1 is SGHNT and CDR2 is YYREEE (reference sequence). The CDR3 contains 15 residues. V dropped 5 bases and J dropped 4; count of bases not matched to a gene: 8. The chain's CDR3 is CASREGLADLYEQYF. The CDR3 coding sequence is TGTGCCAGCAGGGAGGGACTAGCGGACCTTTACGAGCAGTACTTC.

This clonotype was found once. The chain carries TRBV19 and TRBJ1-1; D perhaps matches TRBD1 (5 bases). Trimming pared 6 bases from V and 0 bases from J, leaving 8 bases between. This CDR3 has 13 amino acids. Germline CDR1 and CDR2: LNHDA and SQIVND (reference sequence). The CDR3 region has the DNA TGTGCCAGTAGCCGGGACTTGAACACTGAAGCTTTCTTT. It specifies CASSRDLNTEAFF.

The chain carries TRBV5-1 and TRBJ2-2; 9 nucleotides match TRBD1. This CDR3 has 16 residues. After removal of 0 bases from V and 4 bases from J, the junction contained 4 bases not matched to a gene. Germline-derived CDR1 and CDR2 are SGHRS and YFSETQ. The CDR3 region has the DNA TGCGCCAGCAGCTTGGAGCGGACAGGGGTCACCGGGGAGCTGTTTTTT. Residues: CASSLERTGVTGELFF.

The chain combines TRBV29-1 with TRBJ1-2, with D uncertain. V lost 3 bases and J lost 1, with 9 bases in between. Looked up from germline, CDR1 is SQVTM and CDR2 is ANQGSEA. This CDR3 has 13 amino acids. In nucleotides, the CDR3 is TGCAGCGTTGAGGCGCAGGTTAACTATGGCTACACCTTC. It encodes CSVEAQVNYGYTF.

J is TRBJ2-7 and V is TRBV2; 11 positions agree with TRBD2. The V gene end was trimmed by 4 bases and the J gene end by 4 bases; junction bases not matched to a gene: 9. CDR1 is SNHLY, CDR2 FYNNEI, per germline. The CDR3 consists of 16 residues. CDR3 coding DNA: TGTGCCAGCAGTGGATTAAGAGGGACTAGCGGTTACGAGCAGTACTTC. Protein sequence: CASSGLRGTSGYEQYF.